This TCR beta chain emerged from a study of T cell responses to AZD1222 COVID-19 vaccine. The study, taken as a whole, reports: Clonal diversity was possibly underestimated, and white British individuals and females predominated among donors. Spike was spanned by vaccine-associated CD4 TCRs, which were dominant at 160-218 and 743-854. Samples come after the peak T cell response, not at day 14.

In the case of this clone: Antigen: not known.

Germline V gene lookup returns CDR1 LNHNV and CDR2 YYDKDF (reference sequence). Trimming at V came to 0 bases and at J to 1 base, leaving 13 bases not matched to a gene. The CDR3 loop spans 19 amino acids. Data came from immunoSEQ multiplex PCR; TCRdb stores just in-frame clones and leaves some out. The profile shows over 100,000 clones, roughly 90% of them singletons. This sequence joins TRBV15 and TRBJ2-7; 9 bases match TRBD2. The clonotype originates from an adult in good health. The sequencing used peripheral blood, collected on day 0 of AZD1222 vaccination. DNA for the CDR3: TGTGCCACCAGCAGAGATCGAGGGCTAGCGGGAAAATCTTCCTACGAGCAGTACTTC. Translated: CATSRDRGLAGKSSYEQYF.